A selection of T cell receptor beta chains follows, all from one sample in a study of OX40 agonist ivuxolimab in advanced cancers. Only in-frame clones appear in the TCRdb table, and some are missing; sequencing was by immunoSEQ multiplex PCR. The sample gives 11,000 to 15,000 clones, over 60% of which show up once; about 32% is in the top ten. The material sequenced was CD4+ or CD8+ T cells sorted from blood, taken in a trial of the OX40 agonist ivuxolimab. The receptors come from an adult with an advanced solid tumor such as melanoma, head and neck, liver or kidney cancer. The CDR3 runs from the conserved cysteine through the conserved F or W. Fields, in order: D gene, J gene, V gene, clone size, CDR3 DNA, CDR3 protein. A D gene is named only where the DNA matches it firmly. Clone size is given for some rows only: seen once, a few or many times, or a class if the clone is expanded.

>NA|TRBJ1-2|TRBV5-6|NA
TGTGCCAGCAGTGAGGGGGAAGAGTATGGCTACACCTTC
CASSEGEEYGYTF
>NA|TRBJ2-7|TRBV7-2|NA
TGTGCCAGCAGCTTAGTTGGGGACTACGAGCAGTACTTC
CASSLVGDYEQYF
>TRBD2|TRBJ2-3|TRBV6-4|NA
TGTGCCAGCGCCGGGACTAGCGGCAGCACAGATACGCAGTATTTT
CASAGTSGSTDTQYF
>NA|TRBJ2-7|TRBV4-1|NA
TGCGCCAGCAGCCAATCGAGACAGGACGTCTACGAGCAGTACTTC
CASSQSRQDVYEQYF
>TRBD2|TRBJ2-3|TRBV30|NA
TGTGCCTGGAGTGCTAGCGGGAGCACAGATACGCAGTATTTT
CAWSASGSTDTQYF
>TRBD1|TRBJ2-5|TRBV27|NA
TGTGCCAGCAGTCCATGGGACAGGCAAGAGACCCAGTACTTC
CASSPWDRQETQYF
>TRBD1|TRBJ1-1|TRBV6-5|few
TGTGCCAGCAGTTATTTTCAGGGGGCGCGCACTGAAGCTTTCTTT
CASSYFQGARTEAFF
>NA|TRBJ2-7|TRBV6-5|NA
TGTGCCAGCAGCTCAACGGGGGCTTTTGGCGAGCAGTACTTC
CASSSTGAFGEQYF
>NA|TRBJ2-5|TRBV18|large
TGTGCCAGCTCACCACGACACTACCCAGGGAAGACCCAGTACTTC
CASSPRHYPGKTQYF
>TRBD1|TRBJ2-7|TRBV27|few
TGTGCCAGTACACCACTAGGGACGGGACAGCACTCCTACGAGCAGTACTTC
CASTPLGTGQHSYEQYF